A selection of T cell receptor beta chains follows, all from one sample in a study of blood T cell repertoires in COVID-19. Here immunoSEQ multiplex PCR was the method, and the copy in TCRdb shows in-frame clones only, minus some. This sample has 30,000 to 35,000 clones, with 75% to 90% found just once. Sequences were obtained from peripheral blood. These receptors originate from a human donor with acute or convalescent COVID-19. The donor label of this sample is uncertain. The CDR3 runs from the conserved cysteine through the conserved F or W. Fields, in order: V gene, J gene, clone size, D gene, CDR3 DNA, CDR3 protein. The D gene is left open where the match is weak. Clone size is not always given. Where it is, it says once, few, many or a class for expanded clones.

v_call: TRBV6-5
j_call: TRBJ2-6
clone_size: NA
d_call: TRBD1
cdr3_nt: TGTGCCAGCAGGACAGGGGCCGGGGCCAACGTCCTGACTTTC
cdr3_aa: CASRTGAGANVLTF

v_call: TRBV5-1
j_call: TRBJ1-3
clone_size: NA
d_call: NA
cdr3_nt: TGCGCCAGCAGCGAAGGGGACTCTGGAAACACCATATATTTT
cdr3_aa: CASSEGDSGNTIYF

v_call: TRBV6-5
j_call: TRBJ2-7
clone_size: NA
d_call: NA
cdr3_nt: TGTGCCAGCAGTTACTCGACCCAGGGAAGCGTTTACGAGCAGTACTTC
cdr3_aa: CASSYSTQGSVYEQYF

v_call: TRBV3-1/TRBV3-2
j_call: TRBJ2-1
clone_size: NA
d_call: NA
cdr3_nt: TGTGCCAGCAGGAACCAGGGCAATGAGCAGTTCTTC
cdr3_aa: CASRNQGNEQFF

v_call: TRBV6-2/TRBV6-3
j_call: TRBJ1-5
clone_size: few
d_call: NA
cdr3_nt: TGTGCCAGCAGCCAGGGGTCGCGTCAGCCCCAGCATTTT
cdr3_aa: CASSQGSRQPQHF

v_call: TRBV1
j_call: TRBJ2-3
clone_size: NA
d_call: NA
cdr3_nt: TGCACCAGCAGCCCCTGCTTAGCGGGGGGGCTATATACGCAGTATTTT
cdr3_aa: CTSSPCLAGGLYTQYF

v_call: TRBV4-1
j_call: TRBJ1-5
clone_size: NA
d_call: NA
cdr3_nt: TGCGCCAGCAGCCCCGGCAGGGGTGGCAATCAGCCCCAGCATTTT
cdr3_aa: CASSPGRGGNQPQHF

v_call: TRBV19
j_call: TRBJ2-7
clone_size: few
d_call: TRBD1
cdr3_nt: TGTGCCAGTAGTCCAATTGGGACAGGGGAACAGTACTTC
cdr3_aa: CASSPIGTGEQYF

v_call: TRBV6-5
j_call: TRBJ1-4
clone_size: few
d_call: TRBD1
cdr3_nt: TGTGCCAGCAGTTACAACCCGGGACAGGGGAACCGAAAACTGTTTTTT
cdr3_aa: CASSYNPGQGNRKLFF

v_call: TRBV27
j_call: TRBJ2-2
clone_size: NA
d_call: TRBD2
cdr3_nt: TGTGCCAGCAGCGAGGGTCTCGGGGGGTATACCGGGGAGCTGTTTTTT
cdr3_aa: CASSEGLGGYTGELFF

v_call: TRBV7-2
j_call: TRBJ1-2
clone_size: NA
d_call: NA
cdr3_nt: TGTGCCAGCAGCTTAGTCACGGGAGGCAATGGCTACACCTTC
cdr3_aa: CASSLVTGGNGYTF

v_call: TRBV18
j_call: TRBJ2-7
clone_size: NA
d_call: NA
cdr3_nt: TGTGCCAGCTCTCCTCAGGACAGCTCCTACGAGCAGTACTTC
cdr3_aa: CASSPQDSSYEQYF

v_call: TRBV6-6
j_call: TRBJ1-4
clone_size: NA
d_call: NA
cdr3_nt: TGTGCCAGCAGTTATTTAGAAAAACTGTTTTTT
cdr3_aa: CASSYLEKLFF

v_call: TRBV28
j_call: TRBJ1-6
clone_size: NA
d_call: NA
cdr3_nt: TGTGCCAGCAGTTTAGTCTACCACTATAATTCACCCCTCCACTTT
cdr3_aa: CASSLVYHYNSPLHF

v_call: TRBV2
j_call: TRBJ1-2
clone_size: NA
d_call: NA
cdr3_nt: TGTGCCAGCAGCTCCCTCTCCTATGGCTACACCTTC
cdr3_aa: CASSSLSYGYTF

v_call: TRBV7-3
j_call: TRBJ2-7
clone_size: few
d_call: NA
cdr3_nt: TGTGCCAGCAGCTTAAATCAGGACACCGAGCAGTACTTC
cdr3_aa: CASSLNQDTEQYF

v_call: TRBV18
j_call: TRBJ2-2
clone_size: NA
d_call: NA
cdr3_nt: TGTGCCAGCTCACCTACAGCCGGGGAGCTGTTTTTT
cdr3_aa: CASSPTAGELFF

v_call: TRBV7-3
j_call: TRBJ2-2
clone_size: NA
d_call: TRBD2
cdr3_nt: TGTGCCAGCAGCTCGGGACTAGCGACCGGGGAGCTGTTTTTT
cdr3_aa: CASSSGLATGELFF

v_call: TRBV28
j_call: TRBJ2-2
clone_size: NA
d_call: TRBD2
cdr3_nt: TGTGCCGCGCGGACTAGCGGGGGCAGGGAGCTGTTTTTT
cdr3_aa: CAARTSGGRELFF

v_call: TRBV5-1
j_call: TRBJ2-6
clone_size: NA
d_call: TRBD1
cdr3_nt: TGCGCCAGCAGCTGGGGACAGCGCTCTGGGGCCAACGTCCTGACTTTC
cdr3_aa: CASSWGQRSGANVLTF

v_call: TRBV5-1
j_call: TRBJ2-2
clone_size: few
d_call: NA
cdr3_nt: TGCGCCAGCAGCTTGGTTAGCTTTCCGAACACCGGGGAGCTGTTTTTT
cdr3_aa: CASSLVSFPNTGELFF

v_call: TRBV10-3
j_call: TRBJ1-2
clone_size: NA
d_call: NA
cdr3_nt: TGTGCCATCAGTGAGTCCGCAGAGGTCTATGGCTACACCTTC
cdr3_aa: CAISESAEVYGYTF

v_call: TRBV5-4
j_call: TRBJ2-3
clone_size: NA
d_call: NA
cdr3_nt: TGTGCCAGCAGCTCCAAGCAGGTCACAGATACGCAGTATTTT
cdr3_aa: CASSSKQVTDTQYF

v_call: TRBV9
j_call: TRBJ2-5
clone_size: NA
d_call: NA
cdr3_nt: TGTGCCAGCAGCGTCACCGGGTACAGGGCAGAGACCCAGTACTTC
cdr3_aa: CASSVTGYRAETQYF

v_call: TRBV4-1
j_call: TRBJ1-6
clone_size: NA
d_call: NA
cdr3_nt: TGCGCCAGCAGCTCTCCCCCGACGGGGGATTCACCCCTCCACTTT
cdr3_aa: CASSSPPTGDSPLHF

v_call: TRBV3-1/TRBV3-2
j_call: TRBJ2-7
clone_size: NA
d_call: TRBD1
cdr3_nt: TGTGCCCGCAGCCACGACGGGGAGGGGGGCGGACAGGGGCGCGACGAGCAGTACTTC
cdr3_aa: CARSHDGEGGGQGRDEQYF

v_call: TRBV7-9
j_call: TRBJ2-1
clone_size: NA
d_call: TRBD1
cdr3_nt: TGTGCCAGCAGCTCACCCGGGACAGGGTATAATGAGCAGTTCTTC
cdr3_aa: CASSSPGTGYNEQFF

v_call: TRBV3-1/TRBV3-2
j_call: TRBJ2-2
clone_size: NA
d_call: NA
cdr3_nt: TGTGCCAGCAGCCGCCGGGAATACGACACCGGGGAGCTGTTTTTT
cdr3_aa: CASSRREYDTGELFF

v_call: TRBV30
j_call: TRBJ1-1
clone_size: NA
d_call: TRBD1
cdr3_nt: TGTGCCTGGGACAGGGTAGGTGCTTTCTTT
cdr3_aa: CAWDRVGAFF

v_call: TRBV30
j_call: TRBJ1-1
clone_size: NA
d_call: NA
cdr3_nt: TGTGCCTGGAGTCAGGGGCTTGAAGCTTTCTTT
cdr3_aa: CAWSQGLEAFF

v_call: TRBV3-1/TRBV3-2
j_call: TRBJ1-2
clone_size: NA
d_call: NA
cdr3_nt: TGTGCCAGCAGCCGATCCGGGTCGATCCTCTATGGCTACACCTTC
cdr3_aa: CASSRSGSILYGYTF

v_call: TRBV30
j_call: TRBJ1-1
clone_size: NA
d_call: TRBD1
cdr3_nt: TGTGCCTGGAACAGACAGGGGGCGAACACTGAAGCTTTCTTT
cdr3_aa: CAWNRQGANTEAFF

v_call: TRBV28
j_call: TRBJ1-5
clone_size: NA
d_call: NA
cdr3_nt: TGTGCCAGCAGCTCTCCGTCGGGGAGTCAGCCCCAGCATTTT
cdr3_aa: CASSSPSGSQPQHF

v_call: TRBV7-9
j_call: TRBJ1-4
clone_size: NA
d_call: NA
cdr3_nt: TGTGCCAGCACCGCAACAGAACCGAATGAAAAACTGTTTTTT
cdr3_aa: CASTATEPNEKLFF

v_call: TRBV7-2
j_call: TRBJ1-5
clone_size: NA
d_call: TRBD1
cdr3_nt: TGTGCCAGCAGCTTAGGGACAGGGGTGCACCAGCCCCAGCATTTT
cdr3_aa: CASSLGTGVHQPQHF

v_call: TRBV11-2
j_call: TRBJ1-1
clone_size: NA
d_call: NA
cdr3_nt: TGTGCCAGCAGCTTAACTGAGGCAGGGCGGAACACTGAAGCTTTCTTT
cdr3_aa: CASSLTEAGRNTEAFF

v_call: TRBV6-5
j_call: TRBJ2-7
clone_size: NA
d_call: NA
cdr3_nt: TGTGCCAGCAGTTACAGCAACGCCTACGAGCAGTACTTC
cdr3_aa: CASSYSNAYEQYF

v_call: TRBV7-9
j_call: TRBJ1-2
clone_size: NA
d_call: TRBD1
cdr3_nt: TGTGCCAGCAGCTTAGACGACAGGGTGGGTGGCTACACCTTC
cdr3_aa: CASSLDDRVGGYTF

v_call: TRBV5-4
j_call: TRBJ2-7
clone_size: NA
d_call: NA
cdr3_nt: TGTGCCAGCAACCGAGACGTGGCAGGAAGCTACGAGCAGTACTTC
cdr3_aa: CASNRDVAGSYEQYF

v_call: TRBV7-9
j_call: TRBJ1-1
clone_size: NA
d_call: NA
cdr3_nt: TGTGCCAGCAGACCTAGGGGTGGGACTGAAGCTTTCTTT
cdr3_aa: CASRPRGGTEAFF

v_call: TRBV4-3
j_call: TRBJ2-7
clone_size: once
d_call: NA
cdr3_nt: TGCGCCAGCAGCCAAGATTACGGAAGGCAGGGGAGTCAGCAGTACTTC
cdr3_aa: CASSQDYGRQGSQQYF

v_call: TRBV10-2
j_call: TRBJ1-2
clone_size: NA
d_call: TRBD1
cdr3_nt: TGCGCCAGCAGGACAGGGTTCGGATATGGCTACACCTTC
cdr3_aa: CASRTGFGYGYTF

v_call: TRBV12-3/TRBV12-4
j_call: TRBJ2-4
clone_size: NA
d_call: NA
cdr3_nt: TGTGCCAGCAGTCCTACCAGGGAAAACATTCAGTACTTC
cdr3_aa: CASSPTRENIQYF

v_call: TRBV28
j_call: TRBJ1-1
clone_size: NA
d_call: NA
cdr3_nt: TGTGCCAGCAGTTTAGGCAGTAGCATGAACACTGAAGCTTTCTTT
cdr3_aa: CASSLGSSMNTEAFF

v_call: TRBV6-2/TRBV6-3
j_call: TRBJ1-5
clone_size: NA
d_call: NA
cdr3_nt: TGTGCCAGCAGCAAACAGGGTAATAGCAATCAGCCCCAGCATTTT
cdr3_aa: CASSKQGNSNQPQHF

v_call: TRBV9
j_call: TRBJ2-1
clone_size: NA
d_call: TRBD1
cdr3_nt: TGTGCCAGCAGCGTAGAGGGACAGGGGGTGGGATATGAGCAGTTCTTC
cdr3_aa: CASSVEGQGVGYEQFF

v_call: TRBV4-1
j_call: TRBJ2-1
clone_size: NA
d_call: NA
cdr3_nt: TGCGCCAGCAGCCGAGGCCGGTTGAGCAATGAGCAGTTCTTC
cdr3_aa: CASSRGRLSNEQFF

v_call: TRBV30
j_call: TRBJ2-5
clone_size: NA
d_call: NA
cdr3_nt: TGTGCCTGGAGTGAAGAGAGCAGGGTGTACTTC
cdr3_aa: CAWSEESRVYF

v_call: TRBV2
j_call: TRBJ1-1
clone_size: NA
d_call: TRBD1
cdr3_nt: TGTGCCAGCAGCGCGAGGACAGGGCTGCGAGAATCTGAAGCTTTCTTT
cdr3_aa: CASSARTGLRESEAFF

v_call: TRBV12-5
j_call: TRBJ2-1
clone_size: once
d_call: TRBD1
cdr3_nt: TGTGCTAGTGGTTTTGCTAGTGGACAGGGAAGGTTCTTC
cdr3_aa: CASGFASGQGRFF

v_call: TRBV7-2
j_call: TRBJ1-6
clone_size: NA
d_call: TRBD1
cdr3_nt: TGTGCCAGCAGCCCACAGGGGTGGAATTCACCCCTCCACTTT
cdr3_aa: CASSPQGWNSPLHF

v_call: TRBV2
j_call: TRBJ1-5
clone_size: once
d_call: TRBD1
cdr3_nt: TGTGCCAGCAGTGAATATCCGGGACAGCCAGATCAGCCCCAGCATTTT
cdr3_aa: CASSEYPGQPDQPQHF

v_call: TRBV30
j_call: TRBJ2-1
clone_size: NA
d_call: NA
cdr3_nt: TGTGCCTGGAGTCCAACGGGGATTATGGCGTTCTTC
cdr3_aa: CAWSPTGIMAFF